Below are 30 T cell receptor beta chains sequenced from a single sample in a study of T cell responses to AZD1222 COVID-19 vaccine. Profiling relied on immunoSEQ multiplex PCR, and the TCRdb table lists in-frame clones only, not all of them. The top ten hold approximately 9% of the sample, which has fewer than 150,000 clones, roughly 93% seen once. Sequencing was performed on peripheral blood, taken 28 days after the second AZD1222 dose. The receptors shown here come from an adult who received the AZD1222 COVID-19 vaccine.

This chain links TRBV7-2 with TRBJ1-4; the D is unclear. Germline V gene lookup returns CDR1 SGHTA and CDR2 FQGNSA. The V end was cut by 6 bases, the J end by 5 bases, with 10 bases between. The CDR3 has 13 residues. This chain's CDR3 is CASRSSVNEKLFF. CDR3 DNA: TGTGCCAGCAGAAGTTCAGTGAATGAAAAACTGTTTTTT.

This clone was seen once. V is TRBV27 and J is TRBJ1-2, with 7 bases aligning to TRBD1. This CDR3 is 14 amino acids long. The ends lost 1 base at V and 3 bases at J; junction bases unmatched: 2. The germline V gene has CDR1 MNHEY and CDR2 SMNVEV (reference sequence). The DNA of the CDR3 is TGTGCCAGCAGTTTATTAGGGGGCGACTATGGCTACACCTTC. Residues: CASSLLGGDYGYTF.

The chain is built from TRBV28 and TRBJ2-3; D might be TRBD1 (6 bases). The CDR3 runs 16 residues. The ends were cut back, 2 bases at V and 4 bases at J, with 16 bases in the middle. Germline-derived CDR1 and CDR2 are MDHEN and SYDVKM. DNA for the CDR3: TGTGCCAGCAGTTTAGATGGCCAGGGGTCCCCAGATACGCAGTATTTT. This sequence encodes CASSLDGQGSPDTQYF.

A single count supports this clone. V and J are TRBV7-9 and TRBJ1-1; tentative D call: TRBD1 (6 bases). This CDR3 is built from 16 residues. Germline V gene sequence: CDR1 SEHNR, CDR2 FQNEAQ (reference sequence). The V end lost 3 bases, the J end lost 4 bases, and 18 bases lay between the germline ends. In DNA, the CDR3 is TGTGCCAGCAGCTTGGCGGGGGGCATGTGGGGCACTGAAGCTTTCTTT. This encodes CASSLAGGMWGTEAFF.

This chain joins TRBV19 and TRBJ1-4, with 9 bases fitting TRBD1. Trimming cost V 7 bases and J 4 bases; bases outside gene matches: 4. Looked up from germline, CDR1 is LNHDA and CDR2 is SQIVND (reference sequence). The CDR3 totals 14 residues. CDR3: CASNRDRVNEKLFF. For the CDR3, the DNA is TGTGCCAGTAACCGGGACAGGGTTAATGAAAAACTGTTTTTT.

The chain uses TRBV19 and TRBJ1-1; tentatively, D is TRBD1 (5 bases). Germline V lookup: CDR1 LNHDA, CDR2 SQIVND (reference sequence). V was shortened by 5 bases and J by 2 bases, with 15 bases between the two germline ends. The CDR3 loop spans 15 amino acids. DNA of the CDR3: TGTGCCAGTAGTCCGGGAGGGGCCGTTAACACTGAAGCTTTCTTT. Translated: CASSPGGAVNTEAFF.

The CDR3 DNA sequence: TGTGCCAGCAGTCCCACCCGGAGGGGGGCTGAAGCTTTCTTT. Its protein is CASSPTRRGAEAFF. V and J are TRBV6-5 and TRBJ1-1; possibly TRBD1 for D (6 bases). Trimming took off 5 bases at V and 6 bases at J, with 16 bases between the two ends. The CDR3 consists of 14 residues. Germline V gene data show CDR1 as MNHEY and CDR2 as SVGAGI.

The chain joins TRBV12-3 or TRBV12-4 to TRBJ1-1, with 9 bases fitting TRBD1. The CDR3 length is 12 residues. After removal of 4 bases from V and 12 bases from J, the junction contained 6 bases not matched to a gene. CDR3 nucleotides: TGTGCCAGCAGTTATCCGGGACAGGGAACTTTCTTT. Translated: CASSYPGQGTFF.

The gene calls are TRBV12-5 and TRBJ2-7; the match to TRBD2 covers 13 bases. Germline values: CDR1 LGHNT, CDR2 FRNRAP. J lost 4 bases, V lost 8 bases, and 8 bases had no gene match. This CDR3 contains 15 residues. This CDR3 is CASPWGTSGVYEQYV. In nucleotides, the CDR3 is TGTGCTAGTCCCTGGGGGACTAGCGGGGTTTACGAGCAGTACGTC.

The chain carries TRBV28 and TRBJ1-5, with D possibly being TRBD1 (5 bases). CDR1 MDHEN and CDR2 SYDVKM come from the germline V gene. V lost 6 bases, J lost 4 bases, and 22 bases lay in between. CDR3 length: 17 amino acids. The CDR3 sequence: CASRGFGTWNVNQPQHF. The CDR3, as DNA: TGTGCCAGCAGGGGATTTGGGACTTGGAATGTAAATCAGCCCCAGCATTTT.

The rearrangement uses TRBV5-1 and TRBJ1-2; D ambiguous. Germline V lookup: CDR1 SGHRS, CDR2 YFSETQ. The CDR3 length is 14 residues. V lost 4 bases and J lost 4, with 14 bases in between. The CDR3 DNA reads as TGCGCCAGCAGCCCTGGTGGGAGAACCTATGGCTACACCTTC. It codes for CASSPGGRTYGYTF.

The chain has TRBV7-8 and TRBJ1-1, with D uncertain. Germline V CDR1 and CDR2: SGHVS, FQNEAQ. V was cut by 3 bases and J by 5 bases, with 16 bases left in between. The CDR3 has 15 residues. The CDR3 DNA reads as TGTGCCAGCAGCTTTCTCGGTGACCTAGGGACTGAAGCTTTCTTT. Translating it yields CASSFLGDLGTEAFF.

The chain links TRBV9 to TRBJ2-5, with D perhaps matching TRBD1 or TRBD2 (6 bases each). The CDR3 contains 16 residues. V was pared by 0 bases and J by 6 bases, with 18 bases between. Germline V gives CDR1 SGDLS, CDR2 YYNGEE. This CDR3 reads CASSVEGAGRGKTQYF. The CDR3 DNA reads TGTGCCAGCAGCGTAGAAGGAGCGGGCAGGGGAAAGACCCAGTACTTC.

V and J are TRBV3-1 (or the pseudogene TRBV3-2) and TRBJ2-5; the match to TRBD2 covers 8 bases. Unmatched junction bases numbered 13, after V lost 4 bases and J lost 6 bases. This CDR3 is 16 amino acids long. Germline loops: CDR1 LGHDT, CDR2 YNNKEL (reference sequence). Written as DNA, the CDR3 is TGTGCCAGCAGCCCCCAGGGCGGGGGGCCGGAACAGACCCAGTACTTC. Translation: CASSPQGGGPEQTQYF.

This clone was seen once. V and J are TRBV9 and TRBJ1-2; TRBD1 matches 8 bases. The junction had 2 bases not matched to a gene; V was cut back by 3 bases and J by 4 bases. This CDR3 comprises 13 residues. CDR1 and CDR2 from the germline V gene are SGDLS and YYNGEE. This chain's CDR3 is CASSEGTGYGYTF. CDR3 bases: TGTGCCAGCAGCGAGGGGACAGGCTATGGCTACACCTTC.

V is TRBV5-6 and J is TRBJ1-6; D gene ambiguous. This CDR3 region has 13 residues. V lost 2 bases and J 6 bases, leaving 6 bases between the germline ends. Germline assignment: CDR1 SGHDT and CDR2 YYEEEE. CDR3 coding DNA: TGTGCCAGCAGCTTTAGCATTAATTCACCCCTCCACTTT. As protein: CASSFSINSPLHF.

The V call is TRBV19, the J call TRBJ1-3; no clear D. Germline CDR1 is LNHDA and CDR2 is SQIVND (reference sequence). This CDR3 is built from 14 residues. The ends were cut back, 5 bases at V and 3 bases at J, with 11 bases in the middle. Here the CDR3 reads CASSGSTRGNTIYF. CDR3 DNA: TGTGCCAGTAGTGGCAGTACTCGTGGAAACACCATATATTTT.

The V and J genes are TRBV2 and TRBJ1-5, with 7 bases matching TRBD1. The germline V gene encodes CDR1 SNHLY and CDR2 FYNNEI. This CDR3 contains 15 residues. The V and J ends lost 6 bases and 3 bases, in that order; junction bases with no gene match: 8. The CDR3 loop reads CASRRDSPVNQPQHF. The CDR3 coding sequence is TGTGCCAGCAGGAGGGACAGCCCAGTCAATCAGCCCCAGCATTTT.

This chain connects TRBV5-4 to TRBJ1-1; D is unclear. Germline V gene lookup returns CDR1 SGHNT and CDR2 YYREEE (reference sequence). This CDR3 contains 13 residues. The germline V and J ends were trimmed by 3 bases and 1 base, with 7 bases remaining between them. The CDR3 DNA sequence: TGTGCCAGCAGCTCCTCCAGGAACACTGAAGCTTTCTTT. It specifies CASSSSRNTEAFF.

The chain has TRBV6-5 and TRBJ1-1; D remains unclear. The germline gives CDR1 MNHEY, CDR2 SVGAGI. The CDR3 sequence is 14 residues long. Trimming removed 7 bases from V and 6 bases from J, with 18 bases in between. The CDR3 here is CASITGSLGPEAFF. In DNA, the CDR3 is TGTGCCAGCATTACCGGGTCTTTGGGCCCTGAAGCTTTCTTT.

The chain employs TRBV14 and TRBJ2-7; D gene ambiguous. V lost 1 base and J lost 4, with 8 bases in between. The CDR3 is 13 amino acids. CDR1 and CDR2 (germline): SGHDN, FVKESK. The CDR3 DNA follows: TGTGCCAGCAGCCAAGTATCAGTGTACGAGCAGTACTTC. Its translation: CASSQVSVYEQYF.

The CDR3 bases are TGTGCCAGTCACCTAGCGGGAGGCAACACCGGGGAGCTGTTTTTT. It translates to CASHLAGGNTGELFF. The rearrangement uses TRBV19 and TRBJ2-2; TRBD2 agrees at 11 bases. With V trimmed by 8 bases and J by 2 bases, 4 bases remained unmatched. The CDR3 runs 15 residues. CDR1 is LNHDA and CDR2 is SQIVND in the germline V gene (reference sequence).

The chain has TRBV9 and TRBJ2-3; 9 bases are shared with TRBD2. Germline-derived CDR1 and CDR2 are SGDLS and YYNGEE. The V and J ends lost 0 bases and 4 bases, in that order; junction bases with no gene match: 9. The CDR3 has 17 amino acids. The CDR3 nucleotides read TGTGCCAGCAGCGTAGGGATTAGCGGGGGTTTTTCAGATACGCAGTATTTT. Residues: CASSVGISGGFSDTQYF.

V usage is TRBV30 and J usage is TRBJ2-1; 7 nucleotides agree with TRBD1. Germline loops: CDR1 GTSNPN, CDR2 SVGIG (reference sequence). CDR3 length: 13 amino acids. Germline trimming cut 4 bases from V and 10 bases from J; bases unmatched to any gene: 10. This chain's CDR3 is CAWIEQGSREQFF. DNA for the CDR3: TGTGCCTGGATAGAACAGGGGTCCCGGGAGCAGTTCTTC.

The chain couples TRBV7-9 to TRBJ2-1; 11 nucleotides agree with TRBD2. V dropped 5 bases and J dropped 6; count of bases not matched to a gene: 12. Germline CDR1 is SEHNR and CDR2 is FQNEAQ (reference sequence). The CDR3 consists of 17 residues. In DNA, the CDR3 is TGTGCCAGCAGCACGCGCAATATAGCGGGGGGGCTCAATGAGCAGTTCTTC. It yields the protein CASSTRNIAGGLNEQFF.

The chain recombines TRBV12-3 or TRBV12-4 with TRBJ1-2; D is ambiguous. V was trimmed by 4 bases and J by 6 bases, leaving 9 bases between them. The CDR3 covers 12 residues. The CDR3 DNA reads TGTGCCAGCAGTTCCGGGTGGGATGGCTACACCTTC. It specifies CASSSGWDGYTF.

This clone turned up a few times. The chain has TRBV19 and TRBJ2-2, with 7 bases matching TRBD1. V trimming: 7 bases; J trimming: 4 bases; junction bases outside the gene matches: 9. The CDR3 has 15 amino acids. Germline V gives CDR1 LNHDA, CDR2 SQIVND (reference sequence). CDR3 in DNA: TGTGCCAGTACCCCAGGGGACAGAGTCACCGGGGAGCTGTTTTTT. The encoded protein is CASTPGDRVTGELFF.

The chain uses TRBV6-5 and TRBJ1-2, with a weak D call TRBD1 (5 bases). Trimming pared 6 bases from V and 3 bases from J, leaving 14 bases between. CDR1 and CDR2 (germline): MNHEY, SVGAGI. The CDR3 contains 14 residues. The CDR3 DNA reads TGTGCCAGCAGCCTCCTGTGGGGGGACTATGGCTACACCTTC. It specifies CASSLLWGDYGYTF.

This chain connects TRBV12-3 or TRBV12-4 to TRBJ1-3; no clear D. Between the trimmed V and J ends, which lost 11 bases and 0 bases, there was a span of 11 bases. The CDR3 consists of 13 residues. Here the CDR3 DNA reads TGTGCCGGAGGAGCGGACTCTGGAAACACCATATATTTT. Translated, it gives CAGGADSGNTIYF.

This chain uses TRBV30 with TRBJ1-4; D is unclear. Trimming pared 5 bases from V and 8 bases from J, leaving 18 bases between. The CDR3 has 14 amino acids. The germline V gene encodes CDR1 GTSNPN and CDR2 SVGIG (reference sequence). The CDR3 spells CAWSSGPRGEKLFF. The CDR3, as DNA: TGTGCCTGGTCCTCCGGGCCCCGAGGGGAAAAACTGTTTTTT.